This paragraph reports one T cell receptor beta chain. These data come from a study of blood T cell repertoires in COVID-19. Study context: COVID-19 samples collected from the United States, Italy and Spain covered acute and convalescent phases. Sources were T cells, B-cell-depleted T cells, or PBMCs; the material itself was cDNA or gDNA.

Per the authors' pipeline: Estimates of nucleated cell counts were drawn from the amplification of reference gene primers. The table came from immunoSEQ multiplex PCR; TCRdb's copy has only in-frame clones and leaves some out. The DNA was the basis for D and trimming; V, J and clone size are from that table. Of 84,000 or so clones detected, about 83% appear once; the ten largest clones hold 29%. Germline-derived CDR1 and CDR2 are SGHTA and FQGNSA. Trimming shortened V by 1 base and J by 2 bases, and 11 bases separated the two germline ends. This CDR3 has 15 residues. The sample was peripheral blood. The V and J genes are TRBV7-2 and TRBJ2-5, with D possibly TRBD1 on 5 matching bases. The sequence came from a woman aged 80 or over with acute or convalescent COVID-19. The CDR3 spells CASSLESGNQETQYF. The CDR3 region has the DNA TGTGCCAGCAGCTTAGAGTCAGGGAATCAAGAGACCCAGTACTTC.